The entry below describes one T cell receptor (beta chain). Its antigen is not known. The record originates from a study of T cell responses to AZD1222 COVID-19 vaccine. The CDR3 sequence is 16 residues long. Germline lookup yields CDR1 KGHDR and CDR2 SFDVKD. Trimming removed 5 bases from V and 2 bases from J; junction bases left unmatched: 6. Profiling relied on immunoSEQ multiplex PCR, and the TCRdb table lists in-frame clones only, not all of them. The repertoire has around 130,000 clones, 75% to 95% of them found once; the top ten carry about 1.9%. General study findings and limits: Repertoires were collected only later (after the peak T cell response had occurred). Regions 160-218 and 743-854 dominated among vaccine-associated CD4 TCRs spanning spike. Donors skewed white British and female; clonal diversity was possibly underestimated.

The study pooled second doses at about 4 or about 12 weeks. V usage is TRBV24-1 and J usage is TRBJ2-5; 11 nucleotides align to TRBD1. The starting material was peripheral blood, obtained 28 days after the second AZD1222 dose. The TCR comes from an adult who received the AZD1222 COVID-19 vaccine. The CDR3 sequence: CATSGPDRGRQETQYF. The CDR3 region has the DNA TGTGCCACCAGTGGCCCGGACAGGGGGCGTCAAGAGACCCAGTACTTC.